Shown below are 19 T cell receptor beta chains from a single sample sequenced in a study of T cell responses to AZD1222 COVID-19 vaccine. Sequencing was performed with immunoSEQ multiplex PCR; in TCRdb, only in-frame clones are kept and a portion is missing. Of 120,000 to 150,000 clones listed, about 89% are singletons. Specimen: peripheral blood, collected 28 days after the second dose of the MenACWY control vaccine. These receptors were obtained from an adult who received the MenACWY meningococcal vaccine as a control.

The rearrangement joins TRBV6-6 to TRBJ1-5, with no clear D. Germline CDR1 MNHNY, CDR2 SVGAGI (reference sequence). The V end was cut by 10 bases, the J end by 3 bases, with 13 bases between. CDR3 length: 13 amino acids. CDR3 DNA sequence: TGTGCCACCCTAACAATGGACAATCAGCCCCAGCATTTT. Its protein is CATLTMDNQPQHF.

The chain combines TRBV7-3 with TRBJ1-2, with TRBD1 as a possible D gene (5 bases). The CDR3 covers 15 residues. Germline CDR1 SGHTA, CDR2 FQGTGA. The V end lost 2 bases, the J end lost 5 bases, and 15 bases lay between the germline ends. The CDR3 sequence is CASSLRPGGEYGYTF. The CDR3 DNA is TGTGCCAGCAGCTTACGCCCCGGGGGGGAGTATGGCTACACCTTC.

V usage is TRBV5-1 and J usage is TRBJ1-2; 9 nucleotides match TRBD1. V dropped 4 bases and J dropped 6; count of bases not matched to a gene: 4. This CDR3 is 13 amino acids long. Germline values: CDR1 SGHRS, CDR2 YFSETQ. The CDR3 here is CASSIQGAHGYTF. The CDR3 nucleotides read TGCGCCAGCAGCATACAGGGGGCGCATGGCTACACCTTC. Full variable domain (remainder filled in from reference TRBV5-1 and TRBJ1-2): KAGVTQTPRYLIKTRGQQVTLSCSPISGHRSVSWYQQTPGQGLQFLFEYFSETQRNKGNFPGRFSGRQFSNSRSEMNVSTLELGDSALYLCASSIQGAHGYTFGSGTRLTVV.

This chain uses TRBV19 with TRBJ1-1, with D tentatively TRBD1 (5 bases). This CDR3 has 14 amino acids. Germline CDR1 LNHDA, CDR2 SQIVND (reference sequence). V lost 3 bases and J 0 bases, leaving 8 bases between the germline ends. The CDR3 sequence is CASSIAGLNTEAFF. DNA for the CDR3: TGTGCCAGTAGTATTGCAGGGCTGAACACTGAAGCTTTCTTT.

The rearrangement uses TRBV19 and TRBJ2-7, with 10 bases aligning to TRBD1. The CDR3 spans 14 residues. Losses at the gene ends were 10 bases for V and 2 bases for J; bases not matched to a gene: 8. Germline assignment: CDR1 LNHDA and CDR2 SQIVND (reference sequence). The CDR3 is CATTGQGPPYEQYF. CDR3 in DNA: TGTGCCACCACGGGACAGGGGCCCCCCTACGAGCAGTACTTC.

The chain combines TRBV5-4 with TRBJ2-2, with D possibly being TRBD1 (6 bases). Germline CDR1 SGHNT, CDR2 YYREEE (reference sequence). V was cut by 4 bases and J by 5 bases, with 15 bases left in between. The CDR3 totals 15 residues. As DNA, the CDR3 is TGTGCCAGCAGCCTGGACAGTCGAACGACCGGGGAGCTGTTTTTT. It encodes CASSLDSRTTGELFF.

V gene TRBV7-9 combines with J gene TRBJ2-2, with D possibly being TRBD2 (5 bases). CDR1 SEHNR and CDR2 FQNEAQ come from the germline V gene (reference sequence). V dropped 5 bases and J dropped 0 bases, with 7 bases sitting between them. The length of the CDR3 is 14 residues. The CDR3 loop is CASSTRTNTGELFF. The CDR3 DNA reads TGTGCCAGCAGCACTAGAACGAACACCGGGGAGCTGTTTTTT.

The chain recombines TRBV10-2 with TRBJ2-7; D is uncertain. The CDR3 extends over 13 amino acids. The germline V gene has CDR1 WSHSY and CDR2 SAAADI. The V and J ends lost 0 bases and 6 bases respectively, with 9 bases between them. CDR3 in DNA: TGCGCCAGCAGTGAGTCGGGGTTCGTCGAGCAGTACTTC. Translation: CASSESGFVEQYF.

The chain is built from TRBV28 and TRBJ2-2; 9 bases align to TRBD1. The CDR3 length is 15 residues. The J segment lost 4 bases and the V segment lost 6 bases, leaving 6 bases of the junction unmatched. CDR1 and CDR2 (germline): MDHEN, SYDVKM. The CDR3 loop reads CASSFDRGSTGELFF. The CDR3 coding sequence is TGTGCCAGCAGCTTTGACAGGGGGAGCACCGGGGAGCTGTTTTTT.

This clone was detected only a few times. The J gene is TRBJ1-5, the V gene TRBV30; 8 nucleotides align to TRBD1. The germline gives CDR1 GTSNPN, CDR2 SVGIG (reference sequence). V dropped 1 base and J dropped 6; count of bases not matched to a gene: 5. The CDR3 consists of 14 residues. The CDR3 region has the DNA TGTGCCTGGAGTGGCACAGGGGGAGGTCAGCCCCAGCATTTT. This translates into CAWSGTGGGQPQHF. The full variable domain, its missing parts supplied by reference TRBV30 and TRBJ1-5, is SQTIHQWPATLVQPVGSPLSLECTVEGTSNPNLYWYRQAAGRGLQLLFYSVGIGQISSEVPQNLSASRPQDRQFILSSKKLLLSDSGFYLCAWSGTGGGQPQHFGDGTRLSIL.

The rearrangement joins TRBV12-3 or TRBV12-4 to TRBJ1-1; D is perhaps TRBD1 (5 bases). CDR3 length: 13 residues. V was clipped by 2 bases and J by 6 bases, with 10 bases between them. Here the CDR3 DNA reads TGTGCCAGCAGTTTAAACCGGGGGGCTGAAGCTTTCTTT. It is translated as CASSLNRGAEAFF.

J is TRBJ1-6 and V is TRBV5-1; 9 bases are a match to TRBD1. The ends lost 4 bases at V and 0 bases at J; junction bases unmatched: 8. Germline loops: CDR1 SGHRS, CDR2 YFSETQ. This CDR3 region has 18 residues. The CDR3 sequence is CASSTTGTGSSYNSPLHF. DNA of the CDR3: TGCGCCAGCAGCACCACCGGGACAGGGAGCTCCTATAATTCACCCCTCCACTTT.

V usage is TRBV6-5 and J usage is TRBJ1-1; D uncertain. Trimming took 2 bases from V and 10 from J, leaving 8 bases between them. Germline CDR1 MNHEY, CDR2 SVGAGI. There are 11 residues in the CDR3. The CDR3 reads CASSYNDLAFF. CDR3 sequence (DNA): TGTGCCAGCAGTTACAACGATCTAGCTTTCTTT.

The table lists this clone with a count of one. CDR3 nucleotide sequence: TGTGCCAGCAGCCTCCGAGGCACAGGGGTGGTCAATCAGCCCCAGCATTTT. It is translated as CASSLRGTGVVNQPQHF. The gene calls are TRBV7-2 and TRBJ1-5, with TRBD1 identical over 7 bases. Trimming took 5 bases from V and 3 from J; bases not matched to a gene: 13. This CDR3 is built from 17 residues. Germline-derived CDR1 and CDR2 are SGHTA and FQGNSA.

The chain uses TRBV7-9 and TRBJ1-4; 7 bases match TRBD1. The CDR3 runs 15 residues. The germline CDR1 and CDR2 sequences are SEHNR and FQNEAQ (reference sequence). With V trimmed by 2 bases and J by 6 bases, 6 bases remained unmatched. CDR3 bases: TGTGCCAGCAGCTTAACGACAGGGCCCCATGAAAAACTGTTTTTT. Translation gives CASSLTTGPHEKLFF.

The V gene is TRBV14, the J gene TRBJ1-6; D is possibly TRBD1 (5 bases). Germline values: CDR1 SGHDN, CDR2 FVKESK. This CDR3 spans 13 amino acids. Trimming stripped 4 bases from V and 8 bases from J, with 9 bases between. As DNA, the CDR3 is TGTGCCAGCAGCCCCGGAGGGGATTCACCCCTCCACTTT. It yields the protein CASSPGGDSPLHF.

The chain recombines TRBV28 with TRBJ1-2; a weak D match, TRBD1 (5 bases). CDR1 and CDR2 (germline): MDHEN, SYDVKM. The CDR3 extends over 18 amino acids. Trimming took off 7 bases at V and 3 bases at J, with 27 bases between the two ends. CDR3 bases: TGTGCCAGCACCCCAGGTCGACAGAATAGTGTCGTGGACTATGGCTACACCTTC. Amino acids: CASTPGRQNSVVDYGYTF.

CDR3 sequence: CASSARSGSYNEQFF. DNA of the CDR3: TGTGCCAGCAGTGCGAGGTCGGGCTCCTACAATGAGCAGTTCTTC. The rearrangement uses TRBV11-3 and TRBJ2-1; D call uncertain. There are 15 residues in the CDR3. Germline V CDR1 and CDR2: SGHNT, YENEEA. V was cut by 6 bases and J by 0 bases, with 12 bases left in between.

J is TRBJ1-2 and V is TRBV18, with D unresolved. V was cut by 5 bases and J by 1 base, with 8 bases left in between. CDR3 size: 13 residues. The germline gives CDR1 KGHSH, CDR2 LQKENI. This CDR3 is CASSDGDNYGYTF. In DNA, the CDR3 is TGTGCCAGCTCAGATGGAGATAACTATGGCTACACCTTC.